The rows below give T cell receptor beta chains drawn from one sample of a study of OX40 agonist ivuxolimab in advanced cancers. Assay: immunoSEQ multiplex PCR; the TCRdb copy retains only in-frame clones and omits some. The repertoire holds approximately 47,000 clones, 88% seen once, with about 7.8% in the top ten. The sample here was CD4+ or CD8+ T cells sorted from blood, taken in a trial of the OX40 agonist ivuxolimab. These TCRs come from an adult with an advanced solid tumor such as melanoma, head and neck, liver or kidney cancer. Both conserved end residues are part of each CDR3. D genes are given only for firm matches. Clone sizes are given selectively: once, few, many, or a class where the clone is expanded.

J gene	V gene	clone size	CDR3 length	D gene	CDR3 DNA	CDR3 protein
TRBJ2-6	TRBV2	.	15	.	TGTGCCAGCGGAGACAGGCTCTCTGGGGCCAACGTCCTGACTTTC	CASGDRLSGANVLTF
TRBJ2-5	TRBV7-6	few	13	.	TGTGCCAGCAGCTTTGGGCGGCAAGAGACCCAGTACTTC	CASSFGRQETQYF
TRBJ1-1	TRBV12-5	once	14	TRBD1	TGTGCTAGTGGTGGGGGACAGGGGGGCACTGAAGCTTTCTTT	CASGGGQGGTEAFF
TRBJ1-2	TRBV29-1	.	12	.	TGCAGCGTTGTATATGGGGAGGCTGGCTACACCTTC	CSVVYGEAGYTF
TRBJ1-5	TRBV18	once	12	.	TGTGCCAGCTCAATCCCGGGTCAGCCCCAGCATTTT	CASSIPGQPQHF
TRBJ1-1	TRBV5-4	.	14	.	TGTGCCAGCAGCCTCCGACAGACGAACACTGAAGCTTTCTTT	CASSLRQTNTEAFF
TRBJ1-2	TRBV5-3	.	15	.	TGTGCCAGAAGCCAAAAGGAGGGGGCTAACTATGGCTACACCTTC	CARSQKEGANYGYTF
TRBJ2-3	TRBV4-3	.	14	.	TGCGCCAGCAGCCAAGGGGCCAGCACAGATACGCAGTATTTT	CASSQGASTDTQYF
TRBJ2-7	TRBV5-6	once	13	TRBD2	TGTGCCAGCAGCTCCGGGACTACCCTGAAGCAGTACTTC	CASSSGTTLKQYF
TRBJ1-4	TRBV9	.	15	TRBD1	TGTGCCAGCAGCGTAGGGGACAGACAAAATGAAAAACTGTTTTTT	CASSVGDRQNEKLFF
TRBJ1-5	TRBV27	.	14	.	TGTGCCAGCAGTTTAATAGGGGGTAAGCAGCCCCAGCATTTT	CASSLIGGKQPQHF
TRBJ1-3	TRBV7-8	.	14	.	TGTGCCAGCAGCTCCTTCATCTCTGGAAACACCATATATTTT	CASSSFISGNTIYF
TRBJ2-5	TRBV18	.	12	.	TGTGCCAGCTCACGAGAGGGGGAGACCCAGTACTTC	CASSREGETQYF
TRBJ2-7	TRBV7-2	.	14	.	TGTGCCAGCAGCTTAGGGCAGGAGTACTACGAGCAGTACTTC	CASSLGQEYYEQYF
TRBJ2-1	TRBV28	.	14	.	TGTGCCAGCAGACTCCCAGGTGGTAGGTATGAGCAGTTCTTC	CASRLPGGRYEQFF
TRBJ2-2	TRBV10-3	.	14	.	TGTGCCATCAGTGAGTCGACCTTGACCGGGGAGCTGTTTTTT	CAISESTLTGELFF
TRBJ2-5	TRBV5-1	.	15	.	TGCGCCAGCAGCTTACGTGAAGGGGCGGGGGAGACCCAGTACTTC	CASSLREGAGETQYF
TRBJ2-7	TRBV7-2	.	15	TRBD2	TGTGCCAGCAGCTTAGCGCGGGGGATCTCCTACGAGCAGTACTTC	CASSLARGISYEQYF
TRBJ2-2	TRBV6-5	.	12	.	TGTGCCAGCAGCTGGGCGACCGGGGAGCTGTTTTTT	CASSWATGELFF
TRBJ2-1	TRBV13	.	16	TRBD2	TGTGCCAGCAGCTACCCGACTAGCGGGAGTTACAATGAGCAGTTCTTC	CASSYPTSGSYNEQFF
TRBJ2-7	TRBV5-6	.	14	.	TGTGCCAGCAGCTTGGATTACAGACCCTACGAGCAGTACTTC	CASSLDYRPYEQYF
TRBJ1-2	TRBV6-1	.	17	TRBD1	TGTGCCAGCAGTGCAAGCGTTTGGACAGGGGGTAACTATGGCTACACCTTC	CASSASVWTGGNYGYTF
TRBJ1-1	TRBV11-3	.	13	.	TGTGCCAGCAGCTTAGAATTGAACACTGAAGCTTTCTTT	CASSLELNTEAFF
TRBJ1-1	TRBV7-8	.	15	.	TGTGCCAGCAGCTTAGGGGGCCAAAAGGGGACTGAAGCTTTCTTT	CASSLGGQKGTEAFF
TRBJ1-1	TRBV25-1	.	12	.	TGTGCCAGCAGTGAAAAGCCCACTGAAGCTTTCTTT	CASSEKPTEAFF
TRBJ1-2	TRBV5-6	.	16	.	TGTGCCAGCAGCCCCTGGGTGTTGGGGGGGGCAGTCGGCTACACCTTC	CASSPWVLGGAVGYTF
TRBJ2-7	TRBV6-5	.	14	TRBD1	TGTGCCAGCAGCCCCGACAGGGTATCTGACGAGCAGTACTTC	CASSPDRVSDEQYF
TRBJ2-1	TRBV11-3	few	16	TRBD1	TGTGCCAGCAGCTTGGAACAGGGGGCTATAGGGAATGAGCAGTTCTTC	CASSLEQGAIGNEQFF
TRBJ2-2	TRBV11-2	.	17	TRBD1	TGTGCCAGCAGCTTCGACCGGGACAGGGGAAACACCGGGGAGCTGTTTTTT	CASSFDRDRGNTGELFF
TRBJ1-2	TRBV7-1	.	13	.	TGTGCCAGCAGCCCCTCCGGGAACTATGGCTACACCTTC	CASSPSGNYGYTF
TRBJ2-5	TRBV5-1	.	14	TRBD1	TGCGCCAGCAGCACCACAGGGGTACAAGAGACCCAGTACTTC	CASSTTGVQETQYF
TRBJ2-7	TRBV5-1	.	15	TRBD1	TGCGCCAGCGCATTAGGAGGACAGGGCTCCTACGAGCAGTACTTC	CASALGGQGSYEQYF
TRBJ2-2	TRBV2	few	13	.	TGTGCCAGCCGTCAGGGTGTATCCGGGGAGCTGTTTTTT	CASRQGVSGELFF
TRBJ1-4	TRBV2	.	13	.	TGTGCCAGCAGTGCCGACAGAAATGAAAAACTGTTTTTT	CASSADRNEKLFF
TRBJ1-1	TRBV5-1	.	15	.	TGCGCCAGCAGCCGGGACGGCGATTCGTTTGCTGAAGCTTTCTTT	CASSRDGDSFAEAFF
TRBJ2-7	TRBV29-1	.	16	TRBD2	TGCAGCATCACCGGGACTAGCGGGAGGGCCTTGTACGAGCAGTACTTC	CSITGTSGRALYEQYF
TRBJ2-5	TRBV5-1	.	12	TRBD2	TGCGCCAGTAAGCGGGAGGGTGAGACCCAGTACTTC	CASKREGETQYF
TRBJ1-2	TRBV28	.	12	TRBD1	TGTGCCGGACGACAGGGGTCAGGTGGCTACACCTTC	CAGRQGSGGYTF
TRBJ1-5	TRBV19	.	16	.	TGTGCCAGTAGTATAAGCGGGACAAATAGCAATCAGCCCCAGCATTTT	CASSISGTNSNQPQHF
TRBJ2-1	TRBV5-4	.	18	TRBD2	TGTGCCAGCAGCCTCGGGACTAGCGCCTTGAGCTCCTACAATGAGCAGTTCTTC	CASSLGTSALSSYNEQFF
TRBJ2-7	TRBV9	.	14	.	TGTGCCAGCAGCGTGGACGGGAGCTCCTACGAGCAGTACTTC	CASSVDGSSYEQYF
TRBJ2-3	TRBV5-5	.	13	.	TGTGCCAGCAGCTTCCAAACAGGGGATACGCAGTATTTT	CASSFQTGDTQYF
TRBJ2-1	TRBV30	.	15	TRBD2	TGTGCCTGGAGCCCCGGGAGACTAGCGGACAATGAGCAGTTCTTC	CAWSPGRLADNEQFF
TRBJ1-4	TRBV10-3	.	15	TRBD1	TGTGCCATCAGTGAGTCGGCAGGGGGGGGTGAAAAACTGTTTTTT	CAISESAGGGEKLFF
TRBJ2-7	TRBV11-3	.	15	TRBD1	TGTGCCAGCAGCTTAAGTGGACAGGGAATCTACGAGCAGTACTTC	CASSLSGQGIYEQYF
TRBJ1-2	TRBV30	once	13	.	TGTGCCTGGACCTCCGGGGGGAGGGCTGGCTACACCTTC	CAWTSGGRAGYTF
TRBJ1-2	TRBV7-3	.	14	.	TGTGCCAGCAGCCCCCAGGGTAGCGGGTATGGCTACACCTTC	CASSPQGSGYGYTF
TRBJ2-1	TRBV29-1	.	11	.	TGCAGCGCCCAGCGGGCCCATGAGCAGTTCTTC	CSAQRAHEQFF
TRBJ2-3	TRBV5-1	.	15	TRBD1	TGCGCCAGCAGCTTGGAGACAGGGTTAAGGGTTACGCAGTATTTT	CASSLETGLRVTQYF
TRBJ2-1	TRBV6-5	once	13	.	TGTACCAGCAGCTCCTACTCTGGAGTTGAGCAGTTCTTC	CTSSSYSGVEQFF
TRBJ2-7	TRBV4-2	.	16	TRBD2	TGTGCCAGCAGCCGGGGGTTGCTAGCGGGAGGGGGCGAGCAGTACTTC	CASSRGLLAGGGEQYF
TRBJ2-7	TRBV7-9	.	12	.	TGTGCCAGCAGCCCCACGTTGTACGAGCAGTACTTC	CASSPTLYEQYF
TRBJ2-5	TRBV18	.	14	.	TGTGCCAGCTCTCTCGGGGGCATCCAAGAGACCCAGTACTTC	CASSLGGIQETQYF
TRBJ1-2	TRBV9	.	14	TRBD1	TGTGCCAGCAGCCCCTGGACAGGGGCGTCGGGCTACACCTTC	CASSPWTGASGYTF
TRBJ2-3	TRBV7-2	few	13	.	TGTGCCAGCAGCGGGAGGATTAGTGGTACGCAGTATTTT	CASSGRISGTQYF